These 13 T cell receptor beta chains share one sample of origin, sequenced in a study of blood T cell repertoires in COVID-19. The repertoire was sequenced with immunoSEQ multiplex PCR; TCRdb's copy has only in-frame clones and lacks some. The sample has around 250,000 clones; roughly four fifths are singletons. Sequenced input: PBMCs or T cells enriched from blood (not recorded which). The receptors shown here come from a man aged 30 to 45 with acute COVID-19.

This rearrangement joins TRBV6-6 to TRBJ2-7; the D gene is possibly TRBD1 (6 bases). V was cut by 0 bases and J by 1 base, with 13 bases left in between. Germline assignment: CDR1 MNHNY and CDR2 SVGAGI (reference sequence). The CDR3 is made up of 16 amino acids. The CDR3 sequence is CASSYSVDSQSYEQYV. In DNA, the CDR3 is TGTGCCAGCAGTTACTCGGTGGACAGCCAGTCCTACGAGCAGTACGTC.

J is TRBJ2-1 and V is TRBV19, with 10 bases lining up with TRBD2. J lost 7 bases, V lost 6 bases, and 9 bases had no gene match. The CDR3 totals 15 residues. CDR1 is LNHDA, CDR2 SQIVND, per germline (reference sequence). The DNA for the CDR3 is TGTGCCAGTAGAAACAGCGGGGGGGCCAGAAATGAGCAGTTCTTC. Translating gives CASRNSGGARNEQFF.

The chain employs TRBV4-2 and TRBJ2-5; the match to TRBD2 covers 7 bases. The V gene's germline CDR1 is LGHNA and CDR2 YNFKEQ. The length of the CDR3 is 16 residues. V lost 0 bases, J lost 4 bases, and 8 bases stayed unmatched. The CDR3 nucleotides read TGTGCCAGCAGCCAAGAAGCGATAGGGAGGGGAGAGACCCAGTACTTC. It encodes CASSQEAIGRGETQYF.

The chain joins TRBV18 to TRBJ2-2, with D possibly matching TRBD1 (8 bases). The CDR3 extends over 16 amino acids. Germline V gene data show CDR1 as KGHSH and CDR2 as LQKENI. V dropped 5 bases and J dropped 5 bases, with 18 bases sitting between them. This CDR3 reads CASSSRQGRETGELFF. DNA for the CDR3: TGTGCCAGCTCATCGCGACAGGGGAGGGAAACCGGGGAGCTGTTTTTT.

This clone is a singleton in its sample. The chain joins TRBV6-1 to TRBJ1-1; TRBD1 agrees at 7 bases. The CDR3 extends over 18 amino acids. V shed 0 bases and J 10 bases; nucleotides not matched to a gene: 20. Germline-derived CDR1 and CDR2 are MNHNS and SASEGT. The CDR3 sequence: CASSEADIPQGRRSGAFF. CDR3 in DNA: TGTGCCAGCAGTGAAGCAGACATTCCACAGGGGAGAAGATCTGGAGCTTTCTTT.

The CDR3, as DNA: TGTGCCAGCAGCGTAGGGGGGACTCACAATGAGCAGTTCTTC. Its translation: CASSVGGTHNEQFF. The genes are TRBV9 and TRBJ2-1; tentative D call: TRBD2 (6 bases). CDR3 length equals 14 residues. Trimming shortened V by 0 bases and J by 5 bases, and 9 bases separated the two germline ends. Germline-derived CDR1 and CDR2 are SGDLS and YYNGEE.

The chain employs TRBV2 and TRBJ1-5; D not resolved. There are 12 residues in the CDR3. Trimming removed 10 bases at V and 1 base at J, with 8 bases between. CDR1 and CDR2 from the germline V gene are SNHLY and FYNNEI. CDR3 protein: CATRESNQPQHF. CDR3 bases: TGTGCCACACGTGAGAGCAATCAGCCCCAGCATTTT.

The rearrangement uses TRBV4-3 and TRBJ2-1; D remains ambiguous. Germline CDR1 LGHNA, CDR2 YSLEER. The CDR3 contains 12 residues. Trimming removed 3 bases at V and 8 bases at J, with 8 bases between. The chain's CDR3 is CASSQVAHEQFF. In nucleotides, the CDR3 is TGCGCCAGCAGCCAGGTAGCCCATGAGCAGTTCTTC.

The chain employs TRBV27 and TRBJ2-7; 7 positions agree with TRBD1. The CDR3 sequence is 14 residues long. Per germline, CDR1 MNHEY and CDR2 SMNVEV (reference sequence). Unmatched junction bases numbered 7, after V lost 4 bases and J lost 4 bases. CDR3 sequence reads: CASSSQGRTYEQYV. CDR3 DNA: TGTGCCAGCAGTTCACAGGGGAGAACGTACGAGCAGTACGTC.

The chain is built from TRBV9 and TRBJ2-2, with TRBD2 matching 10 bases. This CDR3 comprises 16 residues. Germline V gives CDR1 SGDLS, CDR2 YYNGEE. The junction had 3 bases not matched to a gene; V was cut back by 0 bases and J by 4 bases. The CDR3: CASSVVGLAVTGELFF. CDR3 in DNA: TGTGCCAGCAGCGTAGTAGGACTAGCGGTCACCGGGGAGCTGTTTTTT.

The chain employs TRBV7-8 and TRBJ1-2; D unclear. The ends were cut back, 1 base at V and 2 bases at J, with 11 bases in the middle. Germline assignment: CDR1 SGHVS and CDR2 FQNEAQ. The CDR3 consists of 15 residues. The CDR3 loop is CASSLERGVNYGYTF. CDR3 bases: TGTGCCAGCAGCTTAGAGCGGGGTGTGAACTATGGCTACACCTTC.

The chain recombines TRBV24-1 with TRBJ2-2; 10 nucleotides match TRBD2. The ends lost 6 bases at V and 4 bases at J; junction bases unmatched: 22. Germline-derived CDR1 and CDR2 are KGHDR and SFDVKD. CDR3 length equals 21 residues. CDR3 DNA sequence: TGTGCCACCAGTCCCACTGTCGAGGCACCACTAGCGGGGTTTGTCACCGGGGAGCTGTTTTTT. Translating gives CATSPTVEAPLAGFVTGELFF.

The V and J genes are TRBV25-1 and TRBJ2-5; 8 bases agree with TRBD1. This CDR3 is 17 amino acids long. The junction had 11 bases not matched to a gene; V was cut back by 4 bases and J by 1 base. Germline V gene sequence: CDR1 MGHDK, CDR2 SYGVNS. The CDR3 here is CASSGGVGQGSQETQYF. CDR3 nucleotide sequence: TGTGCCAGCAGTGGTGGCGTCGGACAGGGCTCCCAAGAGACCCAGTACTTC.